Described below is a single T cell receptor beta chain sequence and its context. The antigen is unknown. These data come from a study of T cells in pancreatic ductal adenocarcinoma. Findings and caveats of the study: Tumor and blood clonality did not differ significantly, about 0.1 versus 0.065. Unique clonotypes were around 7.6-fold more numerous in blood than in tumor.

Libraries were prepared by immunoSEQ multiplex PCR; TCRdb keeps only in-frame clonotypes and omits some of them. The sample shows roughly 100,000 clones, about 95% of them seen only once. V lost 2 bases, J lost 5 bases, and 8 bases lay in between. CDR1 is LGHNA and CDR2 is YSLEER in the germline V gene. The CDR3 covers 13 residues. The selected patients with pancreatic ductal adenocarcinoma had surgery but no neoadjuvant therapy. The sequence was obtained from a human donor with pancreatic ductal adenocarcinoma. The gene calls are TRBV4-3 and TRBJ2-3; TRBD1 is a possible D gene (5 bases). The sequencing input was PBMCs. The CDR3 sequence is CASSQQGEDTQYF. In nucleotides, the CDR3 is TGCGCCAGCAGCCAACAGGGCGAAGATACGCAGTATTTT.